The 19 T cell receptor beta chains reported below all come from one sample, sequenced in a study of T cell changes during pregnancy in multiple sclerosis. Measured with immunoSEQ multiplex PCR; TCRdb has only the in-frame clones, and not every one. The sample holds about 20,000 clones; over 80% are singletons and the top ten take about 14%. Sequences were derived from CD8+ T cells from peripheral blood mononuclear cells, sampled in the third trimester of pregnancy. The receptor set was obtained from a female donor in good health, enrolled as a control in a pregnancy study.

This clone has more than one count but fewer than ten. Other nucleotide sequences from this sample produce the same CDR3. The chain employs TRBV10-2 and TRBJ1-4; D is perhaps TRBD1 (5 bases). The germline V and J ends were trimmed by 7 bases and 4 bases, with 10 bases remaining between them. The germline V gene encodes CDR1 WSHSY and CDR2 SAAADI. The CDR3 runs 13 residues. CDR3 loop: CASTGHLNEKLFF. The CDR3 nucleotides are TGCGCCAGCACCGGACACCTTAATGAAAAACTGTTTTTT.

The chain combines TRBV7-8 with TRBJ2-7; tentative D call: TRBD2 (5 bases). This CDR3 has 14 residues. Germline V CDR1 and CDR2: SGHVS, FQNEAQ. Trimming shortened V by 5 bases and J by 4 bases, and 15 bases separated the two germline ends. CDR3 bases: TGTGCCAGCAGCCATGGACTGAGTATTTACGAGCAGTACTTC. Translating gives CASSHGLSIYEQYF. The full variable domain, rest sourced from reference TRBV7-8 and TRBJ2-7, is GAGVSQSPRYKVAKRGQDVALRCDPISGHVSLFWYQQALGQGPEFLTYFQNEAQLDKSGLPSDRFFAERPEGSVSTLKIQRTQQEDSAVYLCASSHGLSIYEQYFGPGTRLTVT.

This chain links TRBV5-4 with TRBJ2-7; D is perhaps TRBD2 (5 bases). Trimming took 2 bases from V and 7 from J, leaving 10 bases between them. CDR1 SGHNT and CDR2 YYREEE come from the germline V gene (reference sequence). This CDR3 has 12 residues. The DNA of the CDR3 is TGTGCCAGCAGCTTTGGAGGTACAGAGCAGTACTTC. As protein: CASSFGGTEQYF.

Here the CDR3 DNA reads TGTGCCAGCAGTCCTTGGACAGGGGGCTATAATTCACCCCTCCACTTT. Its translation is CASSPWTGGYNSPLHF. The rearrangement joins TRBV27 to TRBJ1-6; 10 bases agree with TRBD1. CDR3 size: 16 residues. J was trimmed by 3 bases and V by 5 bases; bases with no gene match: 4. CDR1 is MNHEY and CDR2 is SMNVEV in the germline V gene (reference sequence).

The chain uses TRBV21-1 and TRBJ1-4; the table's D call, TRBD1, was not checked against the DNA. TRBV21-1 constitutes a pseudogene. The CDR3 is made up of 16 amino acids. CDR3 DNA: TGTGCCAGCAGCACTGGACAGGGCTCAACTAATGAAAAACTGTTTTTT. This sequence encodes CASSTGQGSTNEKLFF.

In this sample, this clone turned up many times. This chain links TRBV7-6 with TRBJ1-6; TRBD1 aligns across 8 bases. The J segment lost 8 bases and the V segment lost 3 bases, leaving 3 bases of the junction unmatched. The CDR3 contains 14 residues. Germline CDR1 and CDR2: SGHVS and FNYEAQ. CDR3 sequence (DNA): TGTGCCAGCAGCTTTTCGACAGGGGATTCACCCCTCCACTTT. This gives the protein CASSFSTGDSPLHF.

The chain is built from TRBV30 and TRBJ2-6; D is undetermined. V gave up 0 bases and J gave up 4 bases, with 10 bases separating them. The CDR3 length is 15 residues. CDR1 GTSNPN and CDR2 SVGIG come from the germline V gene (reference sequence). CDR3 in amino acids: CAWSVLRRGANVLTF. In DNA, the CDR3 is TGTGCCTGGAGTGTACTACGGCGAGGGGCCAACGTCCTGACTTTC.

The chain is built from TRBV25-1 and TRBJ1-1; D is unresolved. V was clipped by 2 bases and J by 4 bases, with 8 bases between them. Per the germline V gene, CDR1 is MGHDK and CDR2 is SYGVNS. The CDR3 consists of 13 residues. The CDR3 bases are TGTGCCAGCAGTGAAGGGTTAGCCACTGAAGCTTTCTTT. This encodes CASSEGLATEAFF.

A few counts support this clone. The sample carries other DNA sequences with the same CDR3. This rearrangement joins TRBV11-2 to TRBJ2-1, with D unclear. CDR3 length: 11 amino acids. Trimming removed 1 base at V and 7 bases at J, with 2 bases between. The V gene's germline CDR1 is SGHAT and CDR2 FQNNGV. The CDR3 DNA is TGTGCCAGCAGCTTAGCAAATGAGCAGTTCTTC. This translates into CASSLANEQFF.

The CDR3 DNA is TGTGCCAGCAGTTTCGGCGGGGATGGCTACACCTTC. This codes for CASSFGGDGYTF. V and J are TRBV27 and TRBJ1-2; D uncertain. Germline CDR1 and CDR2: MNHEY and SMNVEV (reference sequence). V was clipped by 3 bases and J by 6 bases, with 8 bases between them. This CDR3 is built from 12 residues.

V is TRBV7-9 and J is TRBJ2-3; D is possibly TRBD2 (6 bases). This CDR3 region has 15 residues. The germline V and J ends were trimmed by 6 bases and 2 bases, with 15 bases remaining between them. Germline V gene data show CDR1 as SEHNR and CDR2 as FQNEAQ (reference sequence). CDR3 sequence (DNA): TGTGCCAGCAGGGCCGGGACTGCTATCACAGATACGCAGTATTTT. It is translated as CASRAGTAITDTQYF.

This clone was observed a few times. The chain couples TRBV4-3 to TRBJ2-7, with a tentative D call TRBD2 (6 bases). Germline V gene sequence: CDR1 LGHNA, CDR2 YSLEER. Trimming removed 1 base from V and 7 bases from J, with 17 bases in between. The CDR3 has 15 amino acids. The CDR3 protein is CASSQGPSGDWEQYF. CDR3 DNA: TGCGCCAGCAGCCAAGGACCTTCGGGGGACTGGGAGCAGTACTTC.

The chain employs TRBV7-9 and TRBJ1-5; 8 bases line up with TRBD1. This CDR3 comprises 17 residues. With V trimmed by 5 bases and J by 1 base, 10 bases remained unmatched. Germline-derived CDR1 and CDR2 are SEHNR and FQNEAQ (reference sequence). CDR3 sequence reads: CASSDWDRLGSNQPQHF. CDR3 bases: TGTGCCAGCAGCGACTGGGACAGGCTGGGGAGCAATCAGCCCCAGCATTTT.

The chain's CDR3 is CASRRLAGPLDEQFF. CDR3 sequence (DNA): TGTGCCAGCAGACGACTAGCGGGCCCCTTGGATGAGCAGTTCTTC. The chain combines TRBV28 with TRBJ2-1; 10 bases match TRBD2. Germline CDR1 reads MDHEN; CDR2 reads SYDVKM. CDR3 length: 15 amino acids. V was pared by 6 bases and J by 8 bases, with 10 bases of the junction left unmatched.

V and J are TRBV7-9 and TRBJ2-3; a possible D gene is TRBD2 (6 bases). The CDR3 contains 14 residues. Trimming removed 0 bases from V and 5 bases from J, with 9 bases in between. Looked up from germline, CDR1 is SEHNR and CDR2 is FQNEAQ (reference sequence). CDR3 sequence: CASSLAGEVDTQYF. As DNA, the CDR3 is TGTGCCAGCAGCTTAGCGGGGGAGGTAGATACGCAGTATTTT.

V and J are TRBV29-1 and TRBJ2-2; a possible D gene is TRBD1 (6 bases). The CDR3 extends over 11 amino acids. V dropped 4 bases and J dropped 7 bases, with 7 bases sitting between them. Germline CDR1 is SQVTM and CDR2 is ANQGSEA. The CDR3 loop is CSVVGHGELFF. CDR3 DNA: TGCAGCGTTGTGGGACACGGGGAGCTGTTTTTT.

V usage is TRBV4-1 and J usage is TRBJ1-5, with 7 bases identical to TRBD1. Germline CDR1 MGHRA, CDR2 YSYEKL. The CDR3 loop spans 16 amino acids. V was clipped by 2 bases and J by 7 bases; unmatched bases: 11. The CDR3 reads CASSQRDSSNLQPQHF. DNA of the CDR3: TGCGCCAGCAGCCAACGGGACAGTAGCAATTTACAGCCCCAGCATTTT.

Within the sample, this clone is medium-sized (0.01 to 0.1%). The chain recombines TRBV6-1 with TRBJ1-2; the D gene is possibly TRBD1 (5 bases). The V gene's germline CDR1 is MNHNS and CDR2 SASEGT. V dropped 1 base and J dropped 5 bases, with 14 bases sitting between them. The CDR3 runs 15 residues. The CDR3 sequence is CASSEEEGAPYGYTF. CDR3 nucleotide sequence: TGTGCCAGCAGTGAAGAGGAAGGGGCCCCGTATGGCTACACCTTC.

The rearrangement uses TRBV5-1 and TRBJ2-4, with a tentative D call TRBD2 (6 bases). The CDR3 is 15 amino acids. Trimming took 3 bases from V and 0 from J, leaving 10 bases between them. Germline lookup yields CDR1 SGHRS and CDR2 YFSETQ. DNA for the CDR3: TGCGCCAGCAGCTGGGGAGGTGGAGCCAAAAACATTCAGTACTTC. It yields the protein CASSWGGGAKNIQYF. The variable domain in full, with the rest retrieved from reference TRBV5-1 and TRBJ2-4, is KAGVTQTPRYLIKTRGQQVTLSCSPISGHRSVSWYQQTPGQGLQFLFEYFSETQRNKGNFPGRFSGRQFSNSRSEMNVSTLELGDSALYLCASSWGGGAKNIQYFGAGTRLSVL.